Each of the 27 T cell receptor beta chains below was sequenced from the same sample in a study of T cells in women clearing cervical HPV infection. The assay was immunoSEQ multiplex PCR, and TCRdb's table has in-frame clones only and misses some. This sample's table has 31,000 or so clones. The sample consisted of blood buffy coat. These receptors were obtained from a woman aged 18 to 69 with a cervical HPV16 infection that either progressed to CIN3+ or cleared (not recorded which).

Turning to this clone: The sequence runs out 3 residues before the end of the CDR3; the remainder is reconstructed from the germline J gene. The gene calls are TRBV7-6 and TRBJ2-2, with 10 bases that match TRBD2. V lost 2 bases to trimming and J lost 6 bases; unmatched junction nucleotides: 6. Germline V gene sequence: CDR1 SGHVS, CDR2 FNYEAQ. CDR3 length: 16 residues. The sequenced part of the CDR3 DNA is TGTGCCAGCAGCTTACTAGCGGGAGTGTTCCCCGGGGAG. Its protein is CASSLLAGVFPGE. The whole CDR3 protein reads CASSLLAGVFPGELFF.

As concerns this clone: The CDR3 extends 3 residues past the end of the read, so its final part is completed from the germline J gene. The chain uses TRBV2 and TRBJ1-6; weak D call: TRBD1 (5 bases). The CDR3 is 16 residues long. Germline V gene lookup returns CDR1 SNHLY and CDR2 FYNNEI. The germline V and J ends were trimmed by 6 bases and 7 bases, with 19 bases remaining between them. The sequenced CDR3 bases are TGTGCCAGCAGCCCCAACGGGGGTGGGAACAATTCACCC. Its translation: CASSPNGGGNNSP. The whole CDR3 protein reads CASSPNGGGNNSPLHF.

As for this clone: The read gets to within 3 residues of the CDR3 end, and the germline J gene fills in the rest. This chain connects TRBV20-1 to TRBJ2-5; 10 positions match TRBD1. V shed 0 bases, J shed 2 bases, and the junction held 0 bases outside the gene matches. Germline CDR1 and CDR2: DFQATT and SNEGSKA (reference sequence). The CDR3 length is 14 residues. CDR3 DNA (partial): TGCAGTGCTAGAGAGGACAGGGGGCAAGAGACC. This translates into CSAREDRGQET. The entire CDR3 is CSAREDRGQETQYF.

Of note for this clone: The CDR3 is cut off 3 residues early in the read; its end comes from the germline J gene. The chain carries TRBV6-2 or TRBV6-3 and TRBJ2-2; 8 nucleotides align to TRBD2. This CDR3 has 15 amino acids. The V gene's germline CDR1 is MNHEY and CDR2 SVGEGT. J gave up 3 bases and V 6 bases, and 6 bases lay outside the gene matches. The sequenced CDR3 bases are TGTGCCAGCAGGACGGCGGGACTAGACACCGGGGAG. This translates into CASRTAGLDTGE. The CDR3 as a whole reads CASRTAGLDTGELFF.

Comment on this clone: Read coverage stops 3 residues before the CDR3 terminus; the germline J gene supplies the remainder. This chain joins TRBV11-3 and TRBJ2-2; 9 bases are shared with TRBD1. The germline CDR1 and CDR2 sequences are SGHNT and YENEEA. V gave up 1 base and J gave up 9 bases; unmatched junction bases: 6. CDR3 length: 15 amino acids. Incomplete CDR3 DNA: TGTGCCAGCAGCTTAGGACGGACAGGGGACCGGGAG. Residues: CASSLGRTGDRE. In full, the CDR3 reads CASSLGRTGDRELFF.

About this clone: The read terminates 3 residues before the CDR3 end, so the remaining end is supplied by the germline J gene. The chain recombines TRBV9 with TRBJ2-5; 10 positions agree with TRBD1. The J segment lost 7 bases and the V segment lost 0 bases, leaving 15 bases of the junction unmatched. This CDR3 has 18 residues. The V gene's germline CDR1 is SGDLS and CDR2 YYNGEE. This CDR3 reads CASSVATRWTGGDATQYF. Incomplete CDR3 DNA: TGTGCCAGCAGCGTAGCTACTCGTTGGACAGGGGGTGACGCGACC.

Concerning this clone: The CDR3 is cut off 3 residues early in the read; its end comes from the germline J gene. The chain combines TRBV6-4 with TRBJ2-3; 8 nucleotides match TRBD2. This CDR3 has 15 residues. The ends lost 2 bases at V and 0 bases at J; junction bases unmatched: 1. The germline CDR1 and CDR2 sequences are MRHNA and SNTAGT. The CDR3 here is CASSDIAGSTDTQYF. The CDR3 DNA, read in part, is TGTGCCAGCAGTGACATAGCGGGAAGCACAGATACG.

A note on this clone: The CDR3 end lies 3 residues beyond the end of the read and is filled in from the germline J gene. The rearrangement joins TRBV20-1 to TRBJ2-1, with 9 bases that match TRBD2. The CDR3 totals 14 residues. V lost 1 base to trimming and J lost 3 bases; unmatched junction nucleotides: 1. Germline CDR1 is DFQATT and CDR2 is SNEGSKA (reference sequence). CDR3 DNA, as far as it was read: TGCAGTGCTAGAGTGACTAGCGGCTACAATGAG. Protein product: CSARVTSGYNE. The entire CDR3 protein is CSARVTSGYNEQFF.

CDR3 bases read: TGTGCCTGGATATTAGCGCAGGGGGCGAGGTACGAG. Translating it yields CAWILAQGARYE. The full CDR3 protein is CAWILAQGARYEQYF. V usage is TRBV30 and J usage is TRBJ2-7, with 8 bases lining up with TRBD1. The read terminates 3 residues ahead of where the CDR3 ends, so the germline J gene completes it. The CDR3 covers 15 residues. Per the germline V gene, CDR1 is GTSNPN and CDR2 is SVGIG (reference sequence). With V trimmed by 4 bases and J by 4 bases, 12 bases remained unmatched.

A remark on this clone: The read terminates 3 residues ahead of where the CDR3 ends, so the germline J gene completes it. The genes are TRBV5-4 and TRBJ1-3, with 7 bases lining up with TRBD1. The ends lost 2 bases at V and 2 bases at J; junction bases unmatched: 7. Looked up from germline, CDR1 is SGHNT and CDR2 is YYREEE (reference sequence). This CDR3 spans 16 amino acids. CDR3 loop: CASSFTGAPPGNTIYF. The CDR3 bases that were read are TGTGCCAGCAGCTTCACAGGGGCCCCCCCTGGAAACACC.

Turning to this clone: The read is 3 residues too short to cover the CDR3 end, so that end is filled in from the germline J gene. The chain uses TRBV5-1 and TRBJ1-2; TRBD1 matches 7 bases. The length of the CDR3 is 14 residues. V lost 4 bases and J lost 7; bases outside the gene matches: 10. Germline V gives CDR1 SGHRS, CDR2 YFSETQ. The CDR3 DNA, read in part, is TGCGCCAGCAGCCCGGGACAGATCCTCGGTGGC. Translated: CASSPGQILGG. The entire CDR3 sequence reads CASSPGQILGGYTF.

As concerns this clone: Sequencing ends 3 residues short of the CDR3 end; the germline J gene provides the rest. The chain recombines TRBV2 with TRBJ1-2, with 10 bases lining up with TRBD1. The CDR3 extends over 12 amino acids. CDR1 and CDR2 (germline): SNHLY, FYNNEI. This CDR3 reads CASRPGQGNYTF. CDR3 DNA, as far as it was read: TGTGCCAGCAGGCCGGGACAGGGGAAC.

Concerning this clone itself: The read finishes 3 residues shy of the CDR3 end, and the germline J gene is used to complete it. The chain has TRBV5-1 and TRBJ2-2; D is unresolved. Germline CDR1 and CDR2: SGHRS and YFSETQ. There are 15 residues in the CDR3. Trimming left V 0 bases short and J 0 bases short, with 6 bases between. This CDR3 is CASSLGAANTGELFF. The covered CDR3 bases are TGCGCCAGCAGCTTGGGGGCTGCGAACACCGGGGAG.

Comment on this clone: The CDR3 end falls 3 residues outside the read, so it is completed with the germline J gene. The chain couples TRBV7-2 to TRBJ1-2, with a tentative D call TRBD1 (5 bases). CDR1 is SGHTA and CDR2 is FQGNSA in the germline V gene. This CDR3 comprises 14 residues. The CDR3 is CASSPLGGSEDYTF. The DNA read from the CDR3 is TGTGCCAGCAGCCCCCTCGGGGGTTCAGAAGAC.

For this clone: The CDR3 extends 3 residues past the end of the read, so its final part is completed from the germline J gene. This chain uses TRBV18 with TRBJ2-7; D possibly corresponds to TRBD1 (5 bases). Trimming took 4 bases from V and 6 from J, leaving 25 bases between them. CDR3 length equals 17 residues. In germline, CDR1 is KGHSH, CDR2 LQKENI. The CDR3 loop is CASSRNRNSITSGEQYF. Partial CDR3 DNA: TGTGCCAGCTCACGGAACAGGAATAGCATCACCTCCGGCGAG.

On this clone: The CDR3 goes on 3 residues after the read ends, and that part is filled in from the germline J gene. The chain couples TRBV7-9 to TRBJ1-4; TRBD1 agrees at 9 bases. CDR1 is SEHNR, CDR2 FQNEAQ, per germline (reference sequence). The CDR3 is 15 amino acids. Incomplete CDR3 DNA: TGTGCCAGCAGCTCTGGGGACAGGGTTTCTCCGAAA. Translated, it gives CASSSGDRVSPK. The CDR3, in full, reads CASSSGDRVSPKLFF.

Details on this clone: The read ends 3 residues before the CDR3 terminus; that terminus is restored from the germline J gene. The chain joins TRBV30 to TRBJ1-1, with D possibly being TRBD1 (6 bases). Germline CDR1 is GTSNPN and CDR2 is SVGIG (reference sequence). Between the trimmed V and J ends, which lost 4 bases and 2 bases, there was a span of 14 bases. This CDR3 is built from 14 residues. CDR3 bases read: TGTGCCTGGAAAAACCAACAGGGCAACACTGAA. Translation gives CAWKNQQGNTE. From start to end, the CDR3 is CAWKNQQGNTEAFF.

About this clone: The read ends 3 residues before the CDR3 terminus; that terminus is restored from the germline J gene. The chain recombines TRBV4-1 with TRBJ2-2, with D perhaps matching TRBD2 (6 bases). The V end lost 4 bases, the J end lost 1 base, and 13 bases lay between the germline ends. The CDR3 is 16 residues long. CDR1 MGHRA and CDR2 YSYEKL come from the germline V gene. Incomplete CDR3 DNA: TGCGCCAGCAGCCTAAACCCGGGGGAGAACACCGGGGAG. Translating it yields CASSLNPGENTGE. The CDR3 reads in full as CASSLNPGENTGELFF.

A word on this clone: Sequencing ends 3 residues short of the CDR3 end; the germline J gene provides the rest. The chain uses TRBV5-3 and TRBJ1-2, with D possibly being TRBD1 (6 bases). TRBV5-3 is an ORF; its function is uncertain. V was shortened by 1 base and J by 4 bases, with 20 bases between the two germline ends. This CDR3 has 17 amino acids. Partial CDR3 DNA: TGTGCCAGAAGCTTGTGGTCCCCAGGGGCCGCCGGCTATGGC. Protein product: CARSLWSPGAAGYG. The entire CDR3 protein reads CARSLWSPGAAGYGYTF.

The CDR3 DNA, read in part, is TGCAGTGCTAGAGACCACAGCCGGACATTGGGGTTATATAGCAATCAGCCC. Amino acids: CSARDHSRTLGLYSNQP. The full-length CDR3 reads as CSARDHSRTLGLYSNQPQHF. The genes are TRBV20-1 and TRBJ1-5, with a weak D call TRBD1 (5 bases). Read coverage stops 3 residues before the CDR3 terminus; the germline J gene supplies the remainder. In germline, CDR1 is DFQATT, CDR2 SNEGSKA (reference sequence). The CDR3 loop spans 20 amino acids. The germline V and J ends were trimmed by 0 bases and 0 bases, with 24 bases remaining between them.

Remarks on this clone: The CDR3 is cut off 3 residues early in the read; its end comes from the germline J gene. This chain joins TRBV5-1 and TRBJ2-7, with TRBD1 identical over 8 bases. This CDR3 is built from 19 residues. Germline V gives CDR1 SGHRS, CDR2 YFSETQ. The V and J ends lost 1 base and 5 bases, in that order; junction bases with no gene match: 20. CDR3 bases read: TGCGCCAGCAGCTTGTATTTCTCGGGCAGGGGGCTCCCTAGGAACGAG. Translating gives CASSLYFSGRGLPRNE. The CDR3, in full, reads CASSLYFSGRGLPRNEQYF.

Comments on this clone: The CDR3 end is not reached by the read, which stops 3 residues before it; the germline J gene fills it in. The chain links TRBV7-9 to TRBJ2-3; D is unclear. The CDR3 totals 13 residues. Germline CDR1 reads SEHNR; CDR2 reads FQNEAQ (reference sequence). The sequenced part of the CDR3 DNA is TGTGCCAGCAGCTTAGTGGCAGAAGAGACG. Its translation: CASSLVAEET. The entire CDR3 protein is CASSLVAEETQYF. The full variable domain, completed using reference TRBV7-9 and TRBJ2-3, is DTGVSQNPRHKITKRGQNVTFRCDPISEHNRLYWYRQTLGQGPEFLTYFQNEAQLEKSRLLSDRFSAERPKGSFSTLEIQRTEQGDSAMYLCASSLVAEETQYFGPGTRLTVL.

A word on this clone: The CDR3 is cut off 3 residues early in the read; its end comes from the germline J gene. J is TRBJ2-3 and V is TRBV19, with TRBD1 identical over 12 bases. The CDR3 totals 16 residues. Germline V CDR1 and CDR2: LNHDA, SQIVND (reference sequence). The covered CDR3 bases are TGTGCCAGTAGTATACTTCCGGGACAGGGGGCTGAGACG. Amino acid sequence: CASSILPGQGAET. The full-length CDR3 reads as CASSILPGQGAETQYF.

Note on this clone: The CDR3 goes on 3 residues after the read ends, and that part is filled in from the germline J gene. The chain combines TRBV20-1 with TRBJ2-7, with D perhaps TRBD1 (6 bases). Deletions cut 3 bases from V and 3 bases from J, with 15 bases between. There are 14 residues in the CDR3. Germline CDR1 reads DFQATT; CDR2 reads SNEGSKA (reference sequence). CDR3 residues: CSASEQEGGYEQYF. The covered CDR3 bases are TGCAGTGCTAGCGAACAGGAAGGGGGCTACGAG.

On this clone: The read stops 3 residues short of the end of the CDR3; the missing end is completed from the germline J gene. The genes are TRBV7-9 and TRBJ2-7, with D maybe TRBD2 (5 bases). Germline lookup yields CDR1 SEHNR and CDR2 FQNEAQ (reference sequence). V was trimmed by 5 bases and J by 3 bases, leaving 11 bases between them. This CDR3 contains 13 residues. Incomplete CDR3 DNA: TGTGCCAGCAGCGCCTATGGACTCTACGAG. Encoded protein: CASSAYGLYE. The whole CDR3 protein is CASSAYGLYEQYF.

Regarding this clone: Read sequence stops 3 residues before the CDR3 end, and the germline J gene provides the missing end. This chain joins TRBV11-2 and TRBJ2-3; 7 bases match TRBD1. Germline CDR1 SGHAT, CDR2 FQNNGV. There are 13 residues in the CDR3. The CDR3 region is CASSTGERETQYF. The CDR3 DNA, read in part, is TGTGCCAGCAGCACAGGGGAGAGGGAGACG.

The part of the CDR3 DNA that was read is TGCGCCAGCAGCTCCTCGACAGGCCCGATGCAAGAGACC. It encodes CASSSSTGPMQET. The full-length CDR3 reads as CASSSSTGPMQETQYF. The chain has TRBV5-1 and TRBJ2-5; possibly TRBD1 for D (6 bases). The read stops 3 residues short of the end of the CDR3; the missing end is completed from the germline J gene. The CDR3 runs to 16 residues. Trimming removed 3 bases from V and 2 bases from J, with 17 bases in between. CDR1 is SGHRS and CDR2 is YFSETQ in the germline V gene.